These T cell receptor beta chains were read from a single sample in a study of blood T cell repertoires in COVID-19. The data were produced by immunoSEQ multiplex PCR, yet TCRdb's version contains in-frame clones alone and is incomplete. The sample has 220,000 or so clones, about 90% seen once; the top ten hold approximately 14%. The sequencing input was PBMCs or T cells enriched from blood (not recorded which). The receptors derive from a woman aged 50 to 60 with acute COVID-19. Both conserved end residues are part of each CDR3. D genes are given only for firm matches. The listing skips clone size in some rows; elsewhere it reads once, few, many or a size class.

clone size	D gene	J gene	V gene	CDR3 DNA	CDR3 protein
NA	TRBD2	TRBJ2-1	TRBV7-2	TGTGCCAGCAGCCTGACTAGCGGGATATACAATGAGCAGTTCTTC	CASSLTSGIYNEQFF
NA	TRBD1	TRBJ2-2	TRBV6-5	TGTGCCAGCAGACCCGACAGGGGCAACACCGGGGAGCTGTTTTTT	CASRPDRGNTGELFF
NA	NA	TRBJ1-5	TRBV18	TGTGCCAGCTCACCGCGGACAGACAGTGGCAATCAGCCCCAGCATTTT	CASSPRTDSGNQPQHF
NA	NA	TRBJ1-3	TRBV19	TGTGCCAGTAGTACGACAATCCAGGTTACCTCTGGAAACACCATATATTTT	CASSTTIQVTSGNTIYF
NA	TRBD1	TRBJ1-2	TRBV6-2/TRBV6-3	TGTGCCAGCAGTTACCATCAAAGGACAGGGGGACTCTATGGCTACACCTTC	CASSYHQRTGGLYGYTF
NA	TRBD1	TRBJ2-7	TRBV7-2	TGTGCCAGCAGCTCCCCTAGGGACAGGGGCACCCACGAGCAGTACTTC	CASSSPRDRGTHEQYF
once	TRBD1	TRBJ2-7	TRBV5-1	TGCGCCAGCAGCTTCGGGACAGGGGACTACGAGCAGTACTTC	CASSFGTGDYEQYF
NA	NA	TRBJ2-2	TRBV28	TGTGCCAGCAACCTTCCCGGTGCGAACACCGGGGAGCTGTTTTTT	CASNLPGANTGELFF
NA	TRBD1	TRBJ2-7	TRBV28	TGTGCCAGCAGTACGGACAGGGCCTACGAGCAGTACTTC	CASSTDRAYEQYF
NA	NA	TRBJ2-7	TRBV6-2/TRBV6-3	TGTGCCAGCAGTTACTCGTTAAGACAAAACTTCTACGAGCAGTACTTC	CASSYSLRQNFYEQYF
NA	TRBD2	TRBJ2-3	TRBV2	TGTGCCAGCAGCGGGAGGGGCACAGATACGCAGTATTTT	CASSGRGTDTQYF
once	TRBD1	TRBJ2-7	TRBV19	TGTGCCAGTAGTCGCAGGGGGCAGTCAACCTCCTACGAGCAGTACTTC	CASSRRGQSTSYEQYF
NA	TRBD2	TRBJ2-4	TRBV29-1	TGCAGCGTTGCCCGCGGGAGTTCTCTGAACATTCAGTACTTC	CSVARGSSLNIQYF
NA	NA	TRBJ1-4	TRBV28	TGTGCCAGCAGTCCTGGGGGGGGTGTAAGTGAAAAACTGTTTTTT	CASSPGGGVSEKLFF
NA	NA	TRBJ1-2	TRBV19	TGTGCCAGTAGTAGCGGGGGTGGGTATGGCTACACCTTC	CASSSGGGYGYTF
NA	NA	TRBJ1-1	TRBV6-5	TGTGCCAGCAGTTACGGCGGGGTGAGGTCTGAAGCTTTCTTT	CASSYGGVRSEAFF